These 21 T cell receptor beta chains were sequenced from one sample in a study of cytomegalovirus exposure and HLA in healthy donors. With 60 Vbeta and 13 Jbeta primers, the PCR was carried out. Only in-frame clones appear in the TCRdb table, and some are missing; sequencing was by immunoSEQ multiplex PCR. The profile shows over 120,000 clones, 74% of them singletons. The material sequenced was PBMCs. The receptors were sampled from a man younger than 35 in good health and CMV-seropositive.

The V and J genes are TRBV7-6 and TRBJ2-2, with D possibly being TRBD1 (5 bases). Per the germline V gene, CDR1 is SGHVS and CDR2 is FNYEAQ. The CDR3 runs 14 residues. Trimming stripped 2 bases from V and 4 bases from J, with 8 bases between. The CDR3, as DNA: TGTGCCAGCAGCTTAAGTAGGGGCACCGGGGAGCTGTTTTTT. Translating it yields CASSLSRGTGELFF.

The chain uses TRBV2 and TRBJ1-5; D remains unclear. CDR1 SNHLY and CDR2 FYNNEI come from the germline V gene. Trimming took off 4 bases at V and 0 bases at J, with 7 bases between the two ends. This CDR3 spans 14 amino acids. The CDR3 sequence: CASSAVNSNQPQHF. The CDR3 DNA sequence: TGTGCCAGCAGTGCAGTTAATAGCAATCAGCCCCAGCATTTT.

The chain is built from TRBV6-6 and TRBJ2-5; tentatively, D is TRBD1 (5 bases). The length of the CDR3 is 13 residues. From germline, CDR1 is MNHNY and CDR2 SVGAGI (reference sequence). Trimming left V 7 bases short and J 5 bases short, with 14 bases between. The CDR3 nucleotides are TGTGCCAGCACCCGGAACAGGTGGGAGACCCAGTACTTC. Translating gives CASTRNRWETQYF.

The CDR3, as DNA: TGTGCCAGCAGCGCGGGAGGTCCCCAAGAGACCCAGTACTTC. Encoded protein: CASSAGGPQETQYF. V is TRBV6-6 and J is TRBJ2-5, with 8 bases that match TRBD2. The CDR3 consists of 14 residues. The V segment lost 6 bases and the J segment 1 base; nucleotides outside the gene matches: 4. The germline gives CDR1 MNHNY, CDR2 SVGAGI (reference sequence).

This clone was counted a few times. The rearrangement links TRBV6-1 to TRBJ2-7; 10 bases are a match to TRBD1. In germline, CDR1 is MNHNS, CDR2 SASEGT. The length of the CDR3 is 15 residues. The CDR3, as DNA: TGTGCCAGCAGTGAAGCGCTCGGGACAGGGGCTATCGCAGTGGTC. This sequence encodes CASSEALGTGAIAVV.

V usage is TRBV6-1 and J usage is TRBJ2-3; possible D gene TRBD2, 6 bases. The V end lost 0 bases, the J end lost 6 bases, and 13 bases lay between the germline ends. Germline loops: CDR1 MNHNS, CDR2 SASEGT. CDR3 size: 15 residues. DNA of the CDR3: TGTGCCAGCAGTGAAGCCTGGGGGACTCACGATACGCAGTATTTT. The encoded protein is CASSEAWGTHDTQYF.

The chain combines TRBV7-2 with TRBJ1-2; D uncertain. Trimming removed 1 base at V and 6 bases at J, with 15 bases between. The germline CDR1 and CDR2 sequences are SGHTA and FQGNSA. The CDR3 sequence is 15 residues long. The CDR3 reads CASSLVGSAMDGYTF. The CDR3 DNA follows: TGTGCCAGCAGCTTAGTGGGGAGTGCGATGGATGGCTACACCTTC. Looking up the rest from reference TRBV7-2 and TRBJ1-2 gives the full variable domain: GAGVSQSPSNKVTEKGKDVELRCDPISGHTALYWYRQSLGQGLEFLIYFQGNSAPDKSGLPSDRFSAERTGGSVSTLTIQRTQQEDSAVYLCASSLVGSAMDGYTFGSGTRLTVV.

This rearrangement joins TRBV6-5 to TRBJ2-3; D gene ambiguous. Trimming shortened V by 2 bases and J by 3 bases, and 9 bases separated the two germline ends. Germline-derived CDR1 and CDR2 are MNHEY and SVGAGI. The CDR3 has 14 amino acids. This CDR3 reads CASSYRLLTDTQYF. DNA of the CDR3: TGTGCCAGCAGTTACAGACTCTTAACAGATACGCAGTATTTT.

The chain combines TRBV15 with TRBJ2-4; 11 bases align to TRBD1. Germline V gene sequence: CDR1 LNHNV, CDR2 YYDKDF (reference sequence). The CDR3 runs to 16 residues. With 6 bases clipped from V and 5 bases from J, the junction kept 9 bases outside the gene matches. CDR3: CATRDRGRDIENIQYF. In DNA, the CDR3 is TGTGCCACCAGGGACAGGGGGCGCGACATCGAAAACATTCAGTACTTC.

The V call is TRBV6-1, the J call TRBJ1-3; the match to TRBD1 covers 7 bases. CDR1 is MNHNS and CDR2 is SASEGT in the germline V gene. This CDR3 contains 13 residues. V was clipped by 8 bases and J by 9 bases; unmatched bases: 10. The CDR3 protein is CASGGTVQSTIYF. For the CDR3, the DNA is TGTGCCAGCGGGGGGACAGTTCAGAGCACCATATATTTT.

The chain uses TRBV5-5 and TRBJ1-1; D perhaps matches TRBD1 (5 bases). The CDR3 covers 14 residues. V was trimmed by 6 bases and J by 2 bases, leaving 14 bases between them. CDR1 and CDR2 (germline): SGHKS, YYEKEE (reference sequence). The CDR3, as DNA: TGTGCCAGCATCCCCGGGGGGGGAAACACTGAAGCTTTCTTT. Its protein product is CASIPGGGNTEAFF.

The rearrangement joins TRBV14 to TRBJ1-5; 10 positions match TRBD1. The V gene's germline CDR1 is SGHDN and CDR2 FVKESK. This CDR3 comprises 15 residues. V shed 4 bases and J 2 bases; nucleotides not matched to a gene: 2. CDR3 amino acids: CASSRTGGGNQPQHF. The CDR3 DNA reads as TGTGCCAGCAGCCGGACAGGGGGTGGCAATCAGCCCCAGCATTTT. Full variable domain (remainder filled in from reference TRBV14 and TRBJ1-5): EAGVTQFPSHSVIEKGQTVTLRCDPISGHDNLYWYRRVMGKEIKFLLHFVKESKQDESGMPNNRFLAERTGGTYSTLKVQPAELEDSGVYFCASSRTGGGNQPQHFGDGTRLSIL.

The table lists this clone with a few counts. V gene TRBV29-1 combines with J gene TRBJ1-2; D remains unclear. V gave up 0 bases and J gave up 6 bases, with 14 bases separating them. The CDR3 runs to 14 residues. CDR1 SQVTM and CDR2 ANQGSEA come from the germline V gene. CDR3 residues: CSVEDPGTMDGYTF. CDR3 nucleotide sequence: TGCAGCGTTGAAGACCCAGGAACAATGGATGGCTACACCTTC.

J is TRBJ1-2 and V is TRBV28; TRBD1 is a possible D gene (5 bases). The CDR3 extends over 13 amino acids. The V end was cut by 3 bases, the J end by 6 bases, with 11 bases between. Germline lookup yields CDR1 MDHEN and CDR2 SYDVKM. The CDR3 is CASSFPPGHGYTF. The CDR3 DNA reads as TGTGCCAGCAGTTTTCCCCCAGGGCATGGCTACACCTTC.

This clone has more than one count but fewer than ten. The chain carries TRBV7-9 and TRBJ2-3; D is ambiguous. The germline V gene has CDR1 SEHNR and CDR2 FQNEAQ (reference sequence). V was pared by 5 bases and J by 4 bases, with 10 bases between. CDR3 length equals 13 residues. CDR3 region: CASSVLPPDTQYF. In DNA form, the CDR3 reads TGTGCCAGCAGCGTACTCCCCCCAGATACGCAGTATTTT.

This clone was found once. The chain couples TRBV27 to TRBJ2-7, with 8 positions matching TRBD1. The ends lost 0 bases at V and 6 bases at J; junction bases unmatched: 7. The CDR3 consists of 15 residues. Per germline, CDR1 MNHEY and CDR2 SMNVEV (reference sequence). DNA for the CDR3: TGTGCCAGCAGTTTATCGTTCCAGGGGGCGACCGAGCAGTACTTC. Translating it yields CASSLSFQGATEQYF.

The CDR3 bases are TGTGCCAGCAGTCCCCTTGAGGGAGAAAACACCATATATTTT. Encoded protein: CASSPLEGENTIYF. The chain employs TRBV28 and TRBJ1-3, with no clear D. Per germline, CDR1 MDHEN and CDR2 SYDVKM. V was pared by 5 bases and J by 6 bases, with 14 bases between. There are 14 residues in the CDR3.

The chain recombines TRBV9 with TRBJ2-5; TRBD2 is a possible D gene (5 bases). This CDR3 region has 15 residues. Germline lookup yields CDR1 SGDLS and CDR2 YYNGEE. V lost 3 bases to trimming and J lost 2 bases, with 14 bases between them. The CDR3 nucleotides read TGTGCCAGCAGCGCAGAGGGTACACCTCAAGAGACCCAGTACTTC. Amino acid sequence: CASSAEGTPQETQYF.

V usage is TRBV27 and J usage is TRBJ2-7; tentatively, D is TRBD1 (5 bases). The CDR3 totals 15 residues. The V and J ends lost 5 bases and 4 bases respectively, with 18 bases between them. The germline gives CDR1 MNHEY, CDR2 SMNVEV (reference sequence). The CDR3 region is CASSGAFSSYYEQYF. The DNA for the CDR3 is TGTGCCAGCAGTGGGGCGTTTTCTTCATATTACGAGCAGTACTTC.

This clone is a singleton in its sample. The CDR3 coding sequence is TGTGCCAGCAGTGATGGTAAACGGGGGGGGGTCTACGAGCAGTACTTC. The encoded protein is CASSDGKRGGVYEQYF. The chain is built from TRBV25-1 and TRBJ2-7, with TRBD2 matching 8 bases. The CDR3 extends over 16 amino acids. V gave up 3 bases and J gave up 3 bases; unmatched junction bases: 10. Germline V gene sequence: CDR1 MGHDK, CDR2 SYGVNS.

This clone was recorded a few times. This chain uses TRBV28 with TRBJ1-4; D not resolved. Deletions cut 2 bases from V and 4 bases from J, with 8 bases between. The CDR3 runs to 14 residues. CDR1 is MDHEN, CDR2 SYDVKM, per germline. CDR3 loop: CASSLAGINEKLFF. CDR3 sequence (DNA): TGTGCCAGCAGTTTAGCCGGGATTAATGAAAAACTGTTTTTT.